A selection of T cell receptor beta chains follows, all from one sample in a study of cytomegalovirus exposure and HLA in healthy donors. Generated by immunoSEQ multiplex PCR, the TCRdb table keeps only in-frame clones and is missing some. The data show 150,000 to 200,000 clones, more than 70% seen once. The sequenced sample consisted of PBMCs. Receptors were obtained from a man aged 60-69 years in good health and CMV-seronegative. CDR3s include the opening cysteine and the closing phenylalanine or tryptophan. Fields, in order: V gene, J gene, CDR3 protein.

>TRBV7-2|TRBJ2-1
CASSLWTSGSNEQFF
>TRBV10-3|TRBJ2-3
CAIRSSGRAGDTQYF
>TRBV5-4|TRBJ1-2
CASSQTGIYGYTF
>TRBV5-4|TRBJ2-2
CASGNGTSVYTGELFF
>TRBV7-3|TRBJ2-6
CASSKIPQGGAGANVLTF
>TRBV11-3|TRBJ2-3
CASSFGADRGGQYF
>TRBV28|TRBJ2-1
CASISSGPSYNEQFF
>TRBV19|TRBJ2-1
CASTTARLAGGEQFF
>TRBV29-1|TRBJ2-7
CSVEGGRSYEQYF
>TRBV4-3|TRBJ1-4
CASSPSGQGSNEKLFF
>TRBV6-5|TRBJ1-5
CASSRDSYSNQPQHF
>TRBV23-1|TRBJ2-2
CASSQFVAYRSTGELFF
>TRBV7-8|TRBJ2-4
CASSATTGLDIQYF
>TRBV11-2|TRBJ1-1
CASSPRTEAFF
>TRBV6-5|TRBJ1-4
CASTRQGAGEKLFF
>TRBV18|TRBJ2-7
CASSPRSPGQGGYEQYF
>TRBV11-3|TRBJ1-5
CASSSRLAARF
>TRBV28|TRBJ1-5
CASNGQGGNQPQHF
>TRBV29-1|TRBJ2-5
CSVAVGPGEQETQYF
>TRBV28|TRBJ2-1
CATLTSGRDEQFF
>TRBV4-3|TRBJ1-3
CASSQDHGGMSTIYF
>TRBV5-5|TRBJ2-7
CASSKTSGSMVGEQYF
>TRBV4-1|TRBJ1-5
CASSQGLRQGLQPQHF
>TRBV5-5|TRBJ2-7
CASTQDRGNYEQYF
>TRBV6-5|TRBJ2-7
CASRVTGGSYEQYF
>TRBV7-3|TRBJ2-3
CASSSAGAVDTQYF
>TRBV27|TRBJ2-5
CASSLSRVSETQYF
>TRBV30|TRBJ1-5
CAWSVLGGRDNQPQHF
>TRBV5-8|TRBJ1-5
CASSLVRDRGRGQPQHF
>TRBV7-2|TRBJ1-5
CASSGGGGGNQPQHF
>TRBV5-1|TRBJ2-3
CASSLALYTDTQYF
>TRBV28|TRBJ1-5
CASSLTGYNQPQHF
>TRBV19|TRBJ2-4
CASSSGPAPGGNIQYF
>TRBV4-3|TRBJ2-7
CASSQVPGGEQYF
>TRBV19|TRBJ2-1
CASSNRNEQFF
>TRBV25-1|TRBJ1-6
CASSFGTGNSPPHF
>TRBV9|TRBJ1-1
CASSVKERGRTEAFF
>TRBV7-3|TRBJ2-2
CASSLRAGAVTGELFF
>TRBV7-2|TRBJ1-5
CASSSTGGPIQPQHF
>TRBV7-2|TRBJ1-3
CASSPNQGGNTIYF
>TRBV6-5|TRBJ2-1
CASSYSLRGPYNEQFF
>TRBV6-5|TRBJ2-7
CATSGLAGEQYF
>TRBV7-9|TRBJ2-2
CASSPRTGGTGELFF
>TRBV9|TRBJ2-1
CASSVGGLARSYNEQFF
>TRBV30|TRBJ2-4
CAWTRDRGFIAKNIQYF
>TRBV18|TRBJ2-1
CASSPQRYNEQFF
>TRBV5-6|TRBJ1-1
CASSLGRNTEAFF
>TRBV5-8|TRBJ2-7
CASSLPGKTYEQYF
>TRBV6-5|TRBJ2-3
CASSYSGLAGYDTQYF